This TCR beta chain was recorded in a study of blood T cell repertoires in COVID-19. Study-wide background: From the United States, Italy and Spain came samples of acute and convalescent COVID-19.

Per the authors' pipeline: By means of reference gene primer amplification, nucleated cell counts were estimated. This table comes from immunoSEQ multiplex PCR, and its TCRdb copy is limited to in-frame clones, with some not included. V, J and clone size derive from that table, while D and trimming were established from the DNA sequence. Among roughly 43,000 clones listed, more than 75% were seen once. The ends were cut back, 0 bases at V and 2 bases at J, with 14 bases in the middle. This CDR3 has 16 amino acids. The germline gives CDR1 MGHRA, CDR2 YSYEKL. This TCR came from a human donor in a cohort sampled during active COVID-19. Sequencing was done on a sample of peripheral blood. The chain carries TRBV4-1 and TRBJ2-7, with D uncertain. CDR3 protein: CASSQDLATLTYEQYF. In nucleotides, the CDR3 is TGCGCCAGCAGCCAAGATCTCGCTACCCTAACCTACGAGCAGTACTTC.